The rows below give T cell receptor beta chains drawn from one sample of a study of control samples from healthy donors and cancer patients. Only in-frame clones appear in the TCRdb table, and some are missing; sequencing was by immunoSEQ multiplex PCR. The sample yields roughly 40,000 clones, 80% to 95% seen once. What was sequenced was blood. The receptors derive from a woman between 50 and 59 years old in good health. Each CDR3 is given with its conserved first and last residue. D genes are given only for firm matches. A row's size may be missing; if present it is once, few, many or a size class.

>TRBJ2-1|TRBV5-1|16|.|TRBD2
TGCGCCAGCAGCCATCGGACTAGCGGCTCTTCCGATGAGCAGTTCTTC
CASSHRTSGSSDEQFF
>TRBJ1-1|TRBV6-6|15|once|.
TGTGCCAGCAGTTACTCGAACAACGGTCAATTAGAAGCTTTCTTT
CASSYSNNGQLEAFF
>TRBJ1-2|TRBV5-1|14|.|.
TGCGCCAGCAGCACCGTGGGGGCGGAGGTGGGCTACACCTTC
CASSTVGAEVGYTF
>TRBJ1-1|TRBV9|13|.|.
TGTGCCAGCGGAAAACAGGGTAACACTGAAGCTTTCTTT
CASGKQGNTEAFF
>TRBJ1-1|TRBV28|16|.|.
TGTGCCAGCAGTTTACCCCTTTCGTTAGGGGGCACTGAAGCTTTCTTT
CASSLPLSLGGTEAFF
>TRBJ2-1|TRBV24-1|15|.|TRBD2
TGTGCCACCAGTGAACGCGGTAAGACTAGCGCTGAGCAGTTCTTC
CATSERGKTSAEQFF
>TRBJ2-5|TRBV7-2|15|few|TRBD2
TGTGCCAGCAGCTTAGCCGTAGCGGGGGGTGGGACCCAGTACTTC
CASSLAVAGGGTQYF
>TRBJ2-1|TRBV7-9|16|.|.
TGTGCCGGACAACGTCCGGGTAGGCCATTCAACAATGAGCAGTTCTTC
CAGQRPGRPFNNEQFF
>TRBJ1-1|TRBV6-5|13|.|.
TGTGCCAGCAGTTATCGGGGGCTGGGTGATGCCTTCTTT
CASSYRGLGDAFF
>TRBJ1-2|TRBV9|14|.|.
TGTGCCAGCAGCGTAGCAGGGTTTGACTATGGCTACACCTTC
CASSVAGFDYGYTF
>TRBJ1-2|TRBV28|14|.|TRBD1
TGTGCCAGCAAGGGACAGGGGTTTTTCTATGGCTACACCTTC
CASKGQGFFYGYTF
>TRBJ2-7|TRBV3-1/TRBV3-2|12|.|.
TGTGCCAGCAGCCCCCGGGGCTACGAGCAGTACTTC
CASSPRGYEQYF
>TRBJ1-5|TRBV16|14|.|.
TGTGCCAGCAGCCAATCGGGTAGCAATCAGCCCCAGCATTTT
CASSQSGSNQPQHF
>TRBJ1-5|TRBV24-1|15|.|.
TGTGCCACCAGTGAAGGGACAAAGGACCCAATACCCCAGCATTTT
CATSEGTKDPIPQHF
>TRBJ2-5|TRBV5-5|17|.|TRBD2
TGTGCCAGCAGCTTGGGGTTAGCGGGGGGTGTTCGGGAGACCCAGTACTTC
CASSLGLAGGVRETQYF
>TRBJ2-4|TRBV5-4|16|once|.
TGTGCCAGCAGCCCGCCGGGGCAACTAGCCAAAAACATTCAGTACTTC
CASSPPGQLAKNIQYF
>TRBJ1-6|TRBV3-1/TRBV3-2|14|.|TRBD1
TGTGCCAGCAGCCAAGGGGACAGGGGTTCACCCCTCCACTTT
CASSQGDRGSPLHF
>TRBJ1-2|TRBV29-1|12|medium-sized|.
TGCAGCGTTGAAGATCAAGGAGGTGGCTACACCTTC
CSVEDQGGGYTF
>TRBJ2-2|TRBV15|17|.|.
TGTGCCACCAGCGGGATGAGGGGGGAAACGTACACCGGGGAGCTGTTTTTT
CATSGMRGETYTGELFF
>TRBJ2-5|TRBV7-9|17|.|TRBD2
TGTGCCAGCAGCTTACCCCCGGGGACTAGCGGGGAAGAGACCCAGTACTTC
CASSLPPGTSGEETQYF
>TRBJ2-7|TRBV11-3|15|.|TRBD1
TGTGCCAGCAGCTCAAGACCGGGACAGGGCCCTCAAAAGTACTTC
CASSSRPGQGPQKYF
>TRBJ2-3|TRBV6-6|15|.|TRBD1
TGTGCCAGCAGTCCAGGGGGCCCGAGCACAGATACGCAGTATTTT
CASSPGGPSTDTQYF
>TRBJ1-6|TRBV28|14|.|.
TGTGCCAGCAGTCCCGGACAGCGAGATTCACCCCTCCACTTT
CASSPGQRDSPLHF
>TRBJ2-3|TRBV27|14|few|.
TGTGCCAGCAGTTTACAACAGGGAGGACGTACGCAGTATTTT
CASSLQQGGRTQYF
>TRBJ2-5|TRBV10-3|14|.|.
TGTGCCATCAGTGAGGATCTCTACCAAGAGACCCAGTACTTC
CAISEDLYQETQYF
>TRBJ2-5|TRBV30|17|.|TRBD1
TGTGCCTGGAGTTCGGCAGGGGGCGACGGGTACCAAGAGACCCAGTACTTC
CAWSSAGGDGYQETQYF
>TRBJ2-2|TRBV7-3|13|.|.
TGTGCCAGCAGCGTGACAGCCACCGGGGAGCTGTTTTTT
CASSVTATGELFF
>TRBJ2-7|TRBV3-1/TRBV3-2|12|.|.
TGTGCCAGCAGCCAAAGCCCCGGACAGCAGTACTTC
CASSQSPGQQYF
>TRBJ1-2|TRBV18|14|.|.
TGTGCCAGCTCACCACCGATACAGGGTTTCGGCTACACCTTC
CASSPPIQGFGYTF
>TRBJ1-1|TRBV19|13|.|.
TGTGCCAGTAGTATAGATCGGGGGACAGAAGCTTTCTTT
CASSIDRGTEAFF
>TRBJ2-5|TRBV6-1|14|.|.
TGTGCCAGCAGAGAAGCAGGGATGTCGGAGACCCAGTACTTC
CASREAGMSETQYF
>TRBJ2-1|TRBV27|14|.|.
TGTGCCAGCAGTGTGTACTATTCGTACAATGAGCAGTTCTTC
CASSVYYSYNEQFF
>TRBJ2-5|TRBV11-2|13|.|.
TGTGCCAGCAGCTTCGGGCTACAAGAGACCCAGTACTTC
CASSFGLQETQYF